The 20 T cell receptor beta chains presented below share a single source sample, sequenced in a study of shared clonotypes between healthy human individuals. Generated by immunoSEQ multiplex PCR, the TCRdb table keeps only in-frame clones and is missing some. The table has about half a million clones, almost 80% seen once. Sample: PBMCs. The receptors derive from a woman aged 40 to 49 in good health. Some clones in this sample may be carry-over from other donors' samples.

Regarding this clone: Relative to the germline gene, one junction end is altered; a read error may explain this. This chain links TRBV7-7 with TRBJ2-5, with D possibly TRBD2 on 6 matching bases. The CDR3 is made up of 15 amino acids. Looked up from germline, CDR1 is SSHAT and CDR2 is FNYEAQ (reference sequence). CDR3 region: CASSLLGRSGETQYF. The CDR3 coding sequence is TGTGCTAGCAGCTTACTCGGGAGATCGGGAGAGACCCAGTACTTC. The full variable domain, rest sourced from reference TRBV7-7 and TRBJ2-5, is GAGVSQSPRYKVTKRGQDVTLRCDPISSHATLYWYQQALGQGPEFLTYFNYEAQPDKSGLPSDRFSAERPEGSISTLTIQRTEQRDSAMYRCASSLLGRSGETQYFGPGTRLLVL.

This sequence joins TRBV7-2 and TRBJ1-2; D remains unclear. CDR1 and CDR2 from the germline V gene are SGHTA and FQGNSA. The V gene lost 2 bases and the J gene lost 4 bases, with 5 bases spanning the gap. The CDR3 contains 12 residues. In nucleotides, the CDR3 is TGTGCCAGCAGCTTAAGGAGCTATGGCTACACCTTC. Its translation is CASSLRSYGYTF.

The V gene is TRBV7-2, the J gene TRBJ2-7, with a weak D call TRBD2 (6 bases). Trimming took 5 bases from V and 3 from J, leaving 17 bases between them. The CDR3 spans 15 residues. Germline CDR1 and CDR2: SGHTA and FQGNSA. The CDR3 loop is CASSPSRERGYEQYF. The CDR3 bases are TGTGCCAGCAGCCCTTCTCGGGAGAGGGGCTACGAGCAGTACTTC.

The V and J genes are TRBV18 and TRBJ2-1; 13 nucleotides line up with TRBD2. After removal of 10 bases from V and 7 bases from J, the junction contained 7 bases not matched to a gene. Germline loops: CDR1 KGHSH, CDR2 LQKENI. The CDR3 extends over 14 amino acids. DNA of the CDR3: TGTGCCACCACCGGGACTAGCGGGACTAATGAGCAGTTCTTC. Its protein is CATTGTSGTNEQFF. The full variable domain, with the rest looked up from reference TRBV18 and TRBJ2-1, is NAGVMQNPRHLVRRRGQEARLRCSPMKGHSHVYWYRQLPEEGLKFMVYLQKENIIDESGMPKERFSAEFPKEGPSILRIQQVVRGDSAAYFCATTGTSGTNEQFFGPGTRLTVL.

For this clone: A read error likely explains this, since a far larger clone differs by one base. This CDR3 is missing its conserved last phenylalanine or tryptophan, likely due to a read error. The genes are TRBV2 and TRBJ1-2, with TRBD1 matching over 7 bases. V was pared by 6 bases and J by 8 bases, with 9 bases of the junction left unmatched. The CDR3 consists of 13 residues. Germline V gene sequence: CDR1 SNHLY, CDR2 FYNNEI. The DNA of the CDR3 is TGTGCCAGCAGACCTCAGACAGGGCAAGGCTACACCCTC. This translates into CASRPQTGQGYTL.

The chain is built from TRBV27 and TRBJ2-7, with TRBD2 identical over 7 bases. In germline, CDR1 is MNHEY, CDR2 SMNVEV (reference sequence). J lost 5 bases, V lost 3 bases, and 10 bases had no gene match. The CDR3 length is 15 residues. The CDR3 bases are TGTGCCAGCAGTTTTTCTGCGGGAGCAAAGAACGAGCAGTACTTC. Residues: CASSFSAGAKNEQYF.

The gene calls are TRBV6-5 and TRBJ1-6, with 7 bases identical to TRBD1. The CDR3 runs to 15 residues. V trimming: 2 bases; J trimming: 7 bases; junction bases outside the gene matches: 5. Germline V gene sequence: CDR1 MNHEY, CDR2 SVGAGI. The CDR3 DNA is TGTGCCAGCAGTTACACAAACAGGGGCAATTCACCCCTCCACTTT. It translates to CASSYTNRGNSPLHF.

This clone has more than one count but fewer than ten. Here the CDR3 DNA reads TGTGCCAGCAGCTCCGGGACTGTGAACACTGAAGCTTTCTTT. Its protein is CASSSGTVNTEAFF. V is TRBV7-3 and J is TRBJ1-1, with D possibly TRBD1 on 5 matching bases. The CDR3 has 14 amino acids. Germline loops: CDR1 SGHTA, CDR2 FQGTGA. The V gene lost 4 bases and the J gene lost 0 bases, with 9 bases spanning the gap.

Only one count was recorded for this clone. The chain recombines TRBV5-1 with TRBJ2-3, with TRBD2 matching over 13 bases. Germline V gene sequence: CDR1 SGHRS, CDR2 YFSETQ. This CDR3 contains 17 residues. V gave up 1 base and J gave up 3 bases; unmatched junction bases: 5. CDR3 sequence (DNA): TGCGCCAGCAGCTTGACTACTAGCGGGAGGGGAACAGATACGCAGTATTTT. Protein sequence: CASSLTTSGRGTDTQYF.

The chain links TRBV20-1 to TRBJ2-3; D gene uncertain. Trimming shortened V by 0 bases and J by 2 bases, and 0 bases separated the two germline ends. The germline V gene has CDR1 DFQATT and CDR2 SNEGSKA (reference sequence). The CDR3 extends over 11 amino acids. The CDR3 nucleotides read TGCAGTGCTAGAGACACAGATACGCAGTATTTT. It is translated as CSARDTDTQYF.

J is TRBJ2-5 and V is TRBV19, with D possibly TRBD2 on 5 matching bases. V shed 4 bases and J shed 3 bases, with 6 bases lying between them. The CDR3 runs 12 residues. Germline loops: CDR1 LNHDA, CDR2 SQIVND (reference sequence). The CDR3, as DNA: TGTGCCAGTAGTAAGGGAGAAGAGACCCAGTACTTC. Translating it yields CASSKGEETQYF.

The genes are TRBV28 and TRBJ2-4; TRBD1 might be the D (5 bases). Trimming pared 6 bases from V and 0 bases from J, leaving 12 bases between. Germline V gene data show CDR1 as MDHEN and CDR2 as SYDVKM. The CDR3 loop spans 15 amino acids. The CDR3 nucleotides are TGTGCCAGCAGCGTCGGACACTTAGCCAAAAACATTCAGTACTTC. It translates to CASSVGHLAKNIQYF. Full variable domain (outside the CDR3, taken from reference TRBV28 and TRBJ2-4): DVKVTQSSRYLVKRTGEKVFLECVQDMDHENMFWYRQDPGLGLRLIYFSYDVKMKEKGDIPEGYSVSREKKERFSLILESASTNQTSMYLCASSVGHLAKNIQYFGAGTRLSVL.

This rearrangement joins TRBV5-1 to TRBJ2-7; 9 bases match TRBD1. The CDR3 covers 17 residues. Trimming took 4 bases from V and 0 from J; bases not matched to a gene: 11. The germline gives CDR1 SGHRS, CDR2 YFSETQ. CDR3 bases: TGCGCCAGCAGCACCCTAGGGACAGGGATCAACTCCTACGAGCAGTACTTC. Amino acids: CASSTLGTGINSYEQYF.

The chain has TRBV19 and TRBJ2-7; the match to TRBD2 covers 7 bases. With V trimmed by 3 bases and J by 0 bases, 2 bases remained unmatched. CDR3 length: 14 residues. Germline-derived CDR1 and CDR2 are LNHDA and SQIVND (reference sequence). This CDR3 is CASSIQRDSYEQYF. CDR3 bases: TGTGCCAGTAGTATCCAGCGGGACTCCTACGAGCAGTACTTC.

The CDR3 protein is CASSFGIRTNEQFF. CDR3 DNA: TGTGCCAGCAGTTTTGGAATCCGCACCAATGAGCAGTTCTTC. This chain links TRBV27 with TRBJ2-1; D unresolved. Trimming cost V 3 bases and J 6 bases, with 12 bases left between them. CDR3 length: 14 amino acids. The V gene's germline CDR1 is MNHEY and CDR2 SMNVEV (reference sequence).

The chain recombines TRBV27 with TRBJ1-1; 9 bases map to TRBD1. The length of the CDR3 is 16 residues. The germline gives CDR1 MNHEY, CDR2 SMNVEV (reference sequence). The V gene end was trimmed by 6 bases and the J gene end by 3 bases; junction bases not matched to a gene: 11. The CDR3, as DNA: TGTGCCAGCAGACCCGGGACAGGGAGGGGGGACACTGAAGCTTTCTTT. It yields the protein CASRPGTGRGDTEAFF.

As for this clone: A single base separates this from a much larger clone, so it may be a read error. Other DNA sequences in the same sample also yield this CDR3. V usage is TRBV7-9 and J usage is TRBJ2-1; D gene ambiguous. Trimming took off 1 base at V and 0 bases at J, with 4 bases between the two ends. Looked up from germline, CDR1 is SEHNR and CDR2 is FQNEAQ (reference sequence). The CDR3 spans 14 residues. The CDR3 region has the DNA TGTGCCAGCAGCTTAGGGGGCTCCTACAATGAGCAGTTCTTC. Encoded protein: CASSLGGSYNEQFF. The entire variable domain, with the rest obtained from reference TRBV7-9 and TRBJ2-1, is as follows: DTGVSQNPRHKITKRGQNVTFRCDPISEHNRLYWYRQTLGQGPEFLTYFQNEAQLEKSRLLSDRFSAERPKGSFSTLEIQRTEQGDSAMYLCASSLGGSYNEQFFGPGTRLTVL.

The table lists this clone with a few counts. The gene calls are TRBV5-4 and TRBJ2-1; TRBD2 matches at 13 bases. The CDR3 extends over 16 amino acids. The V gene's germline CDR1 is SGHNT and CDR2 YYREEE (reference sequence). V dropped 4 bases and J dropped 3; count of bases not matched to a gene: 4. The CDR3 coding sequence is TGTGCCAGCAGCCAGGGACTAGCGGGGATCTACAATGAGCAGTTCTTC. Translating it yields CASSQGLAGIYNEQFF.

The CDR3 sequence: CASSLRAKAAPYEQYF. CDR3 DNA: TGTGCCAGCAGTTTAAGGGCCAAGGCAGCGCCCTACGAGCAGTACTTC. This chain uses TRBV27 with TRBJ2-7, with D unresolved. Germline assignment: CDR1 MNHEY and CDR2 SMNVEV (reference sequence). The V end lost 2 bases, the J end lost 2 bases, and 16 bases lay between the germline ends. The CDR3 has 16 amino acids.

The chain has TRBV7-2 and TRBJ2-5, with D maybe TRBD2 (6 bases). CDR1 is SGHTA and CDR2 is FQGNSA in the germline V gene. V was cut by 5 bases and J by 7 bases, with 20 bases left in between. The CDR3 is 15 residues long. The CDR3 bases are TGTGCCAGCAGCACTGGTGGCGGGACGGCAGGGACCCAGTACTTC. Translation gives CASSTGGGTAGTQYF.